The 17 T cell receptor beta chains given below trace back to one sample, sequenced in a study of beta chain features in type 1 diabetes. Reverse transcribing all isolated RNA meant expressed TCRB transcripts were sequenced. Some clones are missing from TCRdb's copy, which holds only in-frame ones; the method was immunoSEQ multiplex PCR. Seen here are 310,000 or so clones, 6.5% to 10% observed once, and the top ten hold more than 0.4%. The sequenced material came from central memory CD4+ T cells from blood. These receptors all stem from a woman in her late teens or twenties in good health.

The rearrangement joins TRBV9 to TRBJ2-2; 9 nucleotides match TRBD1. This CDR3 spans 16 amino acids. V shed 0 bases, J shed 5 bases, and the junction held 5 bases outside the gene matches. In germline, CDR1 is SGDLS, CDR2 YYNGEE. CDR3 in amino acids: CASSVGGQGVTGELFF. CDR3 DNA sequence: TGTGCCAGCAGCGTAGGGGGACAGGGAGTAACCGGGGAGCTGTTTTTT.

This chain uses TRBV9 with TRBJ2-1, with D uncertain. The CDR3 has 15 amino acids. The V and J ends lost 0 bases and 3 bases respectively, with 10 bases between them. The germline V gene encodes CDR1 SGDLS and CDR2 YYNGEE. DNA of the CDR3: TGTGCCAGCAGCGTAGGGAGCGTATACTACAATGAGCAGTTCTTC. Amino acids: CASSVGSVYYNEQFF.

The rearrangement links TRBV5-1 to TRBJ2-3; 8 bases are shared with TRBD1. The V and J ends lost 4 bases and 8 bases, in that order; junction bases with no gene match: 12. The length of the CDR3 is 15 residues. In germline, CDR1 is SGHRS, CDR2 YFSETQ. For the CDR3, the DNA is TGCGCCAGCAGCCCCCAGGGGGCGCAACCCACTACGCAGTATTTT. This codes for CASSPQGAQPTTQYF.

This clone occurred a few times. The genes are TRBV18 and TRBJ2-1; D not resolved. The V and J ends lost 0 bases and 9 bases respectively, with 18 bases between them. This CDR3 has 16 residues. CDR1 and CDR2 (germline): KGHSH, LQKENI. The CDR3 region is CASSPPGRAEKGEQFF. Here the CDR3 DNA reads TGTGCCAGCTCACCACCGGGCCGGGCCGAGAAGGGTGAGCAGTTCTTC.

On this clone: Different DNA sequences within this sample yield the same CDR3. V is TRBV7-2 and J is TRBJ2-3; D is possibly TRBD1 (7 bases). Germline V gene lookup returns CDR1 SGHTA and CDR2 FQGNSA. This CDR3 has 13 residues. V was cut by 4 bases and J by 4 bases, with 9 bases left in between. CDR3: CASSSRGADTQYF. The CDR3 coding sequence is TGTGCCAGCAGCTCCAGGGGGGCAGATACGCAGTATTTT.

The chain carries TRBV5-6 and TRBJ2-5; D unresolved. Germline CDR1 is SGHDT and CDR2 is YYEEEE. CDR3 length: 14 amino acids. V gave up 0 bases and J gave up 5 bases, with 11 bases separating them. For the CDR3, the DNA is TGTGCCAGCAGCTTGGTAAGGGATCAGGAGACCCAGTACTTC. It encodes CASSLVRDQETQYF.

V gene TRBV5-1 combines with J gene TRBJ2-3, with 8 bases fitting TRBD2. Germline V gene lookup returns CDR1 SGHRS and CDR2 YFSETQ. Trimming cost V 3 bases and J 4 bases; bases outside gene matches: 4. The CDR3 contains 14 residues. The CDR3 DNA is TGCGCCAGCAGCTACCAGCGGGAGCCAGATACGCAGTATTTT. Encoded protein: CASSYQREPDTQYF.

The chain uses TRBV6-1 and TRBJ2-2; D not certain. V lost 3 bases, J lost 5 bases, and 4 bases lay in between. This CDR3 comprises 12 residues. Germline lookup yields CDR1 MNHNS and CDR2 SASEGT. CDR3 sequence reads: CASSERTGELFF. The CDR3, as DNA: TGTGCCAGCAGTGAGCGAACCGGGGAGCTGTTTTTT.

This clone has ten or more counts. Other DNA sequences from this sample encode an identical CDR3 as well. The rearrangement uses TRBV5-6 and TRBJ2-7; 9 bases agree with TRBD1. The germline CDR1 and CDR2 sequences are SGHDT and YYEEEE. The ends lost 6 bases at V and 0 bases at J; junction bases unmatched: 4. There are 14 residues in the CDR3. CDR3 nucleotide sequence: TGTGCCAGCATCCGGACAGGGGTCTCCTACGAGCAGTACTTC. Amino acids: CASIRTGVSYEQYF.

This clone was recorded only once. This chain uses TRBV7-9 with TRBJ2-1, with 9 bases identical to TRBD2. Losses at the gene ends were 1 base for V and 4 bases for J; bases not matched to a gene: 5. The CDR3 is made up of 16 amino acids. CDR1 SEHNR and CDR2 FQNEAQ come from the germline V gene (reference sequence). The CDR3 DNA reads TGTGCCAGCAGCTTAGGAGCGGGAGGAGGTTACAATGAGCAGTTCTTC. It translates to CASSLGAGGGYNEQFF.

V is TRBV7-2 and J is TRBJ1-5; 10 bases are a match to TRBD1. This CDR3 region has 16 residues. The germline V gene encodes CDR1 SGHTA and CDR2 FQGNSA. The ends lost 5 bases at V and 2 bases at J; junction bases unmatched: 6. CDR3: CASSVPGTGGNQPQHF. The DNA for the CDR3 is TGTGCCAGCAGCGTTCCCGGGACAGGGGGCAATCAGCCCCAGCATTTT.

The table lists this clone with a few counts. The CDR3 here is CASSLLSGSPYEQYF. CDR3 sequence (DNA): TGCGCCAGCAGCTTGCTTTCGGGATCGCCCTACGAGCAGTACTTC. The rearrangement joins TRBV5-1 to TRBJ2-7; possibly TRBD2 for D (5 bases). The germline CDR1 and CDR2 sequences are SGHRS and YFSETQ. The CDR3 sequence is 15 residues long. V was cut by 1 base and J by 2 bases, with 13 bases left in between.

A note on this clone: A much larger clone lies one base from this, so it may be a read error. Other DNA sequences in the same sample also yield this CDR3. CDR3 sequence: CASSRDRAYEQYF. In DNA, the CDR3 is TGTGCCAGCAGCCGGGACAGGGCCTACGAGCAGTACTTC. The genes are TRBV5-4 and TRBJ2-7; TRBD1 matches 9 bases. There are 13 residues in the CDR3. J lost 2 bases, V lost 4 bases, and 1 base had no gene match. CDR1 SGHNT and CDR2 YYREEE come from the germline V gene (reference sequence).

This chain connects TRBV19 to TRBJ2-3; D is unclear. The germline CDR1 and CDR2 sequences are LNHDA and SQIVND (reference sequence). This CDR3 is 15 amino acids long. V lost 3 bases and J 3 bases, leaving 13 bases between the germline ends. CDR3 amino acids: CASSIWHLTTDTQYF. The CDR3 region has the DNA TGTGCCAGTAGTATTTGGCATCTAACAACAGATACGCAGTATTTT.

The V call is TRBV5-1, the J call TRBJ2-7; D possibly matches TRBD1 or TRBD2 (6 bases each). Germline V gene lookup returns CDR1 SGHRS and CDR2 YFSETQ. V was cut by 6 bases and J by 6 bases, with 25 bases left in between. The CDR3 runs to 16 residues. This CDR3 reads CASNQGRPIPTGEQYF. CDR3 nucleotide sequence: TGCGCCAGCAATCAGGGGAGGCCTATTCCTACTGGCGAGCAGTACTTC.

This clone was counted a few times. The chain uses TRBV19 and TRBJ2-1; 13 positions agree with TRBD2. CDR3 length: 15 residues. V lost 4 bases to trimming and J lost 10 bases; unmatched junction nucleotides: 7. Germline-derived CDR1 and CDR2 are LNHDA and SQIVND (reference sequence). The CDR3 protein is CASSTGTSGTLEQFF. As DNA, the CDR3 is TGTGCCAGTAGTACCGGGACTAGCGGGACTTTGGAGCAGTTCTTC.

At least ten counts were recorded for this clone. The chain uses TRBV7-2 and TRBJ1-1, with unresolved D. This CDR3 is 14 amino acids long. Trimming took 2 bases from V and 2 from J, leaving 9 bases between them. CDR1 SGHTA and CDR2 FQGNSA come from the germline V gene. CDR3: CASSLNLLNTEAFF. The CDR3 coding sequence is TGTGCCAGCAGCTTAAATCTGCTCAACACTGAAGCTTTCTTT.